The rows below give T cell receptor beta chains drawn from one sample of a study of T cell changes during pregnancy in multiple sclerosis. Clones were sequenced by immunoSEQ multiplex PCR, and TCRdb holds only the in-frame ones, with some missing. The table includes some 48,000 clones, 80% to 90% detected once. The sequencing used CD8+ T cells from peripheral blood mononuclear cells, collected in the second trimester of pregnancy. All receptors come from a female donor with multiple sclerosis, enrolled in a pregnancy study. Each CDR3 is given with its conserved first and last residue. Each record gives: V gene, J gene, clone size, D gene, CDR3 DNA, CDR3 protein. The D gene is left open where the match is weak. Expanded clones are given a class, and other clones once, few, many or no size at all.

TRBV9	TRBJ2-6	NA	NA	TGTGCCAGCAGCGAATCGGTGACATCGAGCTCTGGGGCCAACGTCCTGACTTTC	CASSESVTSSSGANVLTF
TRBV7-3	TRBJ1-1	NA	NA	TGTGCCAGCAGCTTAACGGGCCAGGGGCCCTTTTTT	CASSLTGQGPFF
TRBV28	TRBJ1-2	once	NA	TGTGCCAGCAGTTTACCATACTCACCCTATGGCTACACCTTC	CASSLPYSPYGYTF
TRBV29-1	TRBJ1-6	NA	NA	TGCAGCGTGGTGGGGGGAAAATTTTGCTCACCCCTCCACTTT	CSVVGGKFCSPLHF
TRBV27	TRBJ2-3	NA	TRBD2	TGTGCCAGCAGTTTATGGGTAGCGGGGAAATATACGATGGATACGCAGTATTTT	CASSLWVAGKYTMDTQYF
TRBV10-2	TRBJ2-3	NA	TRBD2	TGCGCCAGATCTAGCGGGGGGGGAGATACGCAGTATTTT	CARSSGGGDTQYF
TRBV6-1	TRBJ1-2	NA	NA	TGTGCCAGCAGTGAAAACCCCGACAGAAACCCTAACTATGGCTACACCTTC	CASSENPDRNPNYGYTF
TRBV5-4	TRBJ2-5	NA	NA	TGTGCCAGCAGCTTGGAAAGCGGTGAGACCCAGTACTTC	CASSLESGETQYF
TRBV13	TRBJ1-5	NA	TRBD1	TGTGCCAGCAGCTTAGGTCGACAGGGGAATCAGCCCCAGCATTTT	CASSLGRQGNQPQHF
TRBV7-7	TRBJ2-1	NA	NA	TGTGCTAGCAGCTTAGCTCCAGCGTCAAGGGGTGAGCAGTTCTTC	CASSLAPASRGEQFF
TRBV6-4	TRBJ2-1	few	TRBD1	TGTGCCAGCAGTGACGATAACAGGGGGGCCTACAATGAGCAGTTCTTC	CASSDDNRGAYNEQFF
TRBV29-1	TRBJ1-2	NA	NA	TGCAGCGTTGACAGGGAAATATATGGCTACACCTTC	CSVDREIYGYTF
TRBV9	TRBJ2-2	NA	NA	TGTGCCAGCAGCTTTAGCGACGCCGGGGAGCTGTTTTTT	CASSFSDAGELFF
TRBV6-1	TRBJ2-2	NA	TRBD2	TGTGCCAGCTCCCTTAGCGGGGGGGCGCCCGGGGAGCTGTTTTTT	CASSLSGGAPGELFF
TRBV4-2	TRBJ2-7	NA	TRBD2	TGTGCCAGCAGCCAAGATCCGGGAGGGTCCTACGAGCAGTACTTC	CASSQDPGGSYEQYF
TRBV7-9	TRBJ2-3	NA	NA	TGTGCCAGCAGCTTAGCGTCGGGTCGCACAGATACGCAGTATTTT	CASSLASGRTDTQYF
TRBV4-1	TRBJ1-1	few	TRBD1	TGCGCCAGCAGCGTCGGGGGACAGCCGAACACTGAAGCTTTCTTT	CASSVGGQPNTEAFF
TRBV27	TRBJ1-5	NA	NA	TGTGCCAGCAGCCAGGCGGGGAGCAATCAGCCCCAGCATTTT	CASSQAGSNQPQHF
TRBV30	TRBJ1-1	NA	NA	TGTGCCTGGAGTGGAGGCTCGCAGGGCAGCACTGAAGCTTTCTTT	CAWSGGSQGSTEAFF
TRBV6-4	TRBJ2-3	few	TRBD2	TGTGCCAGCAGTGATGAGGCGGGGGGGCGCGGAGATACGCAGTATTTT	CASSDEAGGRGDTQYF
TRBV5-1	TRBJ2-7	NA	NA	TGCGCCAGCAGCTTGGATAGTTCCGAGCAGTACTTC	CASSLDSSEQYF
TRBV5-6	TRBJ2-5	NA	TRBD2	TGTGCCAGCAGCTTGGTTGCGGGGGGCGTTTTCGAGACCCAGTACTTC	CASSLVAGGVFETQYF
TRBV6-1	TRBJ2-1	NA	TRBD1	TGTGCCAGCAGTGAAGCGCCGGGGACAGGACCCGCGGGTGAGCAGTTCTTC	CASSEAPGTGPAGEQFF
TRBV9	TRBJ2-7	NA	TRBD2	TGTGCCAGCAGCCCTCGCCCCGGACTAGCGGGGGGCGGGCACGAGCAGTACTTC	CASSPRPGLAGGGHEQYF
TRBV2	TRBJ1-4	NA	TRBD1	TGTGCCAGCAGTGAGACAGGGGTAACTAATGAAAAACTGTTTTTT	CASSETGVTNEKLFF
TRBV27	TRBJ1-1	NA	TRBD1	TGTGCCAGCAGCACGGACAGGGTGGCCGAAGCTTTCTTT	CASSTDRVAEAFF
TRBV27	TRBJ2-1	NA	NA	TGTGCCAGCAGTTTAGCAGCGGGCGGTTGGAGCTCCTACAATGAGCAGTTCTTC	CASSLAAGGWSSYNEQFF
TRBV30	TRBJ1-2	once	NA	TGTGCCTGGAGTGTCCGAGGGACTAACTATGGCTACACCTTC	CAWSVRGTNYGYTF
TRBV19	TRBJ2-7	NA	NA	TGTGCCAGTAGTTCTGGCAGGGGCTACGAGCAGTACTTC	CASSSGRGYEQYF
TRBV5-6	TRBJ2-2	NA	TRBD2	TGTGCCAGCAGCCCGACTAGCGGGGGCCTAAACACCGGGGAGCTGTTTTTT	CASSPTSGGLNTGELFF
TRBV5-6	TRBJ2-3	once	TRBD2	TGTGCCAGCAGCACGGTGGCGGGGGGGCCTGTGGATACGCAGTATTTT	CASSTVAGGPVDTQYF
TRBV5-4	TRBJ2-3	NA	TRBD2	TGTGCCAGCAGCTTGGGACTAGCGGGGTCCACAGATACGCAGTATTTT	CASSLGLAGSTDTQYF
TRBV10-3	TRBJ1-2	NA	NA	TGTGCCATCAGGGAAAACACAGACCACTATGGCTACACCTTC	CAIRENTDHYGYTF
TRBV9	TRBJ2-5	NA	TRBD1	TGTGCCAGCAGCTCACAGGGGTACCAAGAGACCCAGTACTTC	CASSSQGYQETQYF
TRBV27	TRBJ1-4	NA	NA	TGTGCCCCCGGGGGAGAAAAACTGTTTTTT	CAPGGEKLFF
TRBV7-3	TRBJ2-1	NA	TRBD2	TGTGCCAGCAGCTTAGGGACTAGCGGATACAATGAGCAGTTCTTC	CASSLGTSGYNEQFF
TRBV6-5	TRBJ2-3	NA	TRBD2	TGTGCCAGCAGTTACCCTAGCGGGGGCACAGATACGCAGTATTTT	CASSYPSGGTDTQYF
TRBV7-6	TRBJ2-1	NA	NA	TGTGCCAGCAGCGACTCCCTTCGGTATGTAATCGGGTCGTCTCCCCCCCTCCATGAGCAGTTCTTC	CASSDSLRYVIGSSPPLHEQFF
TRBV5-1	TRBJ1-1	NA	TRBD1	TGCGCCAGCAGAAGGACAGGGGGGACCAACACTGAAGCTTTCTTT	CASRRTGGTNTEAFF
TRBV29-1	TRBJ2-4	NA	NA	TGCAGCGTGGGGGCCCTTGGGGACATTCAGTACTTC	CSVGALGDIQYF
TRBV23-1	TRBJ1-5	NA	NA	TGCGCCAGCAGTCATTTGACAGCCCATAGCAATCAGCCCCAGCATTTT	CASSHLTAHSNQPQHF
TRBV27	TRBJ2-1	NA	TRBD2	TGTGCCAGCAGTTTAATAGCGGGGGGCCTCTACAATGAGCAGTTCTTC	CASSLIAGGLYNEQFF
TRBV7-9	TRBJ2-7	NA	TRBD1	TGTGCCAGCAGCCGCCGGGACAGATCCTACGAGCAGTACTTC	CASSRRDRSYEQYF
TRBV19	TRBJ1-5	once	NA	TGTGCCAGTAGTATAGATCTGTTCTCGGTGGCGGAGCCCCAGCATTTT	CASSIDLFSVAEPQHF
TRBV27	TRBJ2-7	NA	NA	TGTGCCAGCACCCCAGGGGACATGAGCTCCTACGAGCAGTACTTC	CASTPGDMSSYEQYF
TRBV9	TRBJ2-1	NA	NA	TGTGCCAGCACGGGGGAGGGGGGCCCCCCCGATGAGCAGTTCTTC	CASTGEGGPPDEQFF
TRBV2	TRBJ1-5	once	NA	TGTGCCAGCAGTGCGAGTGCGGGGACCAGCAATCAGCCCCAGCATTTT	CASSASAGTSNQPQHF
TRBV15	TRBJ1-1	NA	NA	TGTGCCACCAGCAGAGTACAGGGAACAAACTGGGGTGAAGCTTTCTTT	CATSRVQGTNWGEAFF
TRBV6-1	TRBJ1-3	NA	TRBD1	TGTGCCAGCACCTTCGGGACAGGTGGAAACACCATATATTTT	CASTFGTGGNTIYF
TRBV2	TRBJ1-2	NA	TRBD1	TGTGCCAGCAGCCGGGGGCGGCAGGGGGCCAATGGCTACACCTTC	CASSRGRQGANGYTF